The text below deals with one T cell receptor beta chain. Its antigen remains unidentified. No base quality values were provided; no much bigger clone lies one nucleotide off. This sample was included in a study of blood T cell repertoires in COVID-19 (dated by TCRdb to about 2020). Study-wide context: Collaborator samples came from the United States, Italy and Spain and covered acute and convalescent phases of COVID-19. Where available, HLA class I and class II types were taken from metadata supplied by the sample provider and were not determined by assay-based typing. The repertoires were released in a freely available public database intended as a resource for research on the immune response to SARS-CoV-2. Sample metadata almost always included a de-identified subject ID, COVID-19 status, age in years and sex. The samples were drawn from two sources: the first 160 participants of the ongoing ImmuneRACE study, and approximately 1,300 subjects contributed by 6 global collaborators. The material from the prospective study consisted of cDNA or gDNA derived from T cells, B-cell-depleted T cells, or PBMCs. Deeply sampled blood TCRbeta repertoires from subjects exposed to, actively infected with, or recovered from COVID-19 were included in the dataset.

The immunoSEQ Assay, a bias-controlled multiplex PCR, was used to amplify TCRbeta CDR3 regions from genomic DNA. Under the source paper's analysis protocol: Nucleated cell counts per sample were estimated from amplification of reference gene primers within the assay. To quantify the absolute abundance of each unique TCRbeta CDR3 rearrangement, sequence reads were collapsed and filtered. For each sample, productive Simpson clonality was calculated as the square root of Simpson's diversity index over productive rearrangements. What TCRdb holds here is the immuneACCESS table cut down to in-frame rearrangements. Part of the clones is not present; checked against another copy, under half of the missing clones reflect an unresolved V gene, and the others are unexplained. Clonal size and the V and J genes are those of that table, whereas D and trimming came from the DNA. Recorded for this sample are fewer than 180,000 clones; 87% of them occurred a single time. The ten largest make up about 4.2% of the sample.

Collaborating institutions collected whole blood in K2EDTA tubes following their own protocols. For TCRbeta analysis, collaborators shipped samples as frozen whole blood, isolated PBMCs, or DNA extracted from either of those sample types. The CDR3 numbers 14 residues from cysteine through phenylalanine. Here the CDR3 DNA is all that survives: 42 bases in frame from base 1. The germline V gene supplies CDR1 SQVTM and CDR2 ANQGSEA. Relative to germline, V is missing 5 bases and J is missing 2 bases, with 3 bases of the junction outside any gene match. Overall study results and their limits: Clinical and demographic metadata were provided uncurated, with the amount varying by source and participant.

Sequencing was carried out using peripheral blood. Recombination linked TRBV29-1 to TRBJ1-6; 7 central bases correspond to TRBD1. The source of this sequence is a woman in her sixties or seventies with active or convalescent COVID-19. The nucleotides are TGCAGCGTTACGACAGGGACCTATAATTCACCCCTCCACTTT. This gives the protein CSVTTGTYNSPLHF.